Below, 30 T cell receptor beta chains from the same sample are listed, as sequenced in a study of identifying expanded T cells in peripheral blood. TCRdb's copy holds only in-frame clones and misses some; the assay was immunoSEQ multiplex PCR. Among about 85,000 clones listed, around 90% were seen once. Material for sequencing was blood. These receptors came from a person aged 18 to 75 in good health.

The chain is built from TRBV7-8 and TRBJ1-1; D is ambiguous. With 3 bases removed from V and 1 base from J, the gap between germline ends came to 6 bases. This CDR3 region has 13 residues. From germline, CDR1 is SGHVS and CDR2 FQNEAQ. The chain's CDR3 is CASSFGENTEAFF. CDR3 nucleotide sequence: TGTGCCAGCAGCTTCGGGGAGAACACTGAAGCTTTCTTT. The entire variable domain, with the rest obtained from reference TRBV7-8 and TRBJ1-1, is as follows: GAGVSQSPRYKVAKRGQDVALRCDPISGHVSLFWYQQALGQGPEFLTYFQNEAQLDKSGLPSDRFFAERPEGSVSTLKIQRTQQEDSAVYLCASSFGENTEAFFGQGTRLTVV.

The chain joins TRBV7-8 to TRBJ1-6; 7 bases are a match to TRBD1. Germline CDR1 SGHVS, CDR2 FQNEAQ. The CDR3 is 15 residues long. After removal of 4 bases from V and 6 bases from J, the junction contained 6 bases not matched to a gene. CDR3 loop: CASSSHRGPNSPLHF. The CDR3 DNA reads TGTGCCAGCAGCTCACACAGGGGTCCTAATTCACCCCTCCACTTT.

The chain joins TRBV7-7 to TRBJ1-1, with D perhaps TRBD1 (5 bases). The CDR3 is 14 amino acids. CDR1 is SSHAT, CDR2 FNYEAQ, per germline (reference sequence). The V and J ends lost 4 bases and 1 base respectively, with 10 bases between them. CDR3 in DNA: TGTGCCAGCAGCTGCAAGGGGACGAACACTGAAGCTTTCTTT. As protein: CASSCKGTNTEAFF.

The CDR3 loop reads CASSYLLNTGELFF. The CDR3 DNA follows: TGTGCCAGCAGTTACTTGCTCAACACCGGGGAGCTGTTTTTT. The chain combines TRBV6-5 with TRBJ2-2, with D uncertain. Trimming took 1 base from V and 2 from J, leaving 5 bases between them. The V gene's germline CDR1 is MNHEY and CDR2 SVGAGI. The CDR3 extends over 14 amino acids.

J is TRBJ1-4 and V is TRBV28; unclear D gene. The CDR3 runs 15 residues. The germline CDR1 and CDR2 sequences are MDHEN and SYDVKM. Trimming took off 3 bases at V and 0 bases at J, with 8 bases between the two ends. The CDR3 nucleotides read TGTGCCAGCAGTTTGAGCGGGGCAACTAATGAAAAACTGTTTTTT. Encoded protein: CASSLSGATNEKLFF.

The chain couples TRBV19 to TRBJ2-2; D not certain. Trimming removed 7 bases at V and 2 bases at J, with 11 bases between. This CDR3 comprises 14 residues. Germline loops: CDR1 LNHDA, CDR2 SQIVND (reference sequence). CDR3 DNA sequence: TGTGCCAGTACCCCTCGGACCAACACCGGGGAGCTGTTTTTT. It is translated as CASTPRTNTGELFF.

This chain uses TRBV6-5 with TRBJ2-7; D not certain. In germline, CDR1 is MNHEY, CDR2 SVGAGI. This CDR3 spans 13 amino acids. The ends were cut back, 5 bases at V and 7 bases at J, with 15 bases in the middle. The CDR3 coding sequence is TGTGCCAGCAGTCGAAAATCGTGGGGAGAGCAGTACTTC. The encoded protein is CASSRKSWGEQYF.

A few counts support this clone. CDR3: CASSPQGGRETQYF. CDR3 nucleotide sequence: TGTGCCAGCAGCCCACAGGGGGGCCGGGAGACCCAGTACTTC. The rearrangement links TRBV7-2 to TRBJ2-5, with 8 bases matching TRBD1. J was trimmed by 5 bases and V by 5 bases; bases with no gene match: 7. CDR1 and CDR2 from the germline V gene are SGHTA and FQGNSA. The CDR3 contains 14 residues.

This clone is a singleton in its sample. V and J are TRBV14 and TRBJ2-4; no clear D. The germline CDR1 and CDR2 sequences are SGHDN and FVKESK. V shed 4 bases and J shed 7 bases, with 14 bases lying between them. CDR3 size: 14 residues. The CDR3 protein is CASSPPGYGNIQYF. The CDR3 nucleotides are TGTGCCAGCAGCCCGCCGGGTTACGGGAACATTCAGTACTTC.

The chain employs TRBV7-9 and TRBJ2-3; 10 bases match TRBD1. V dropped 5 bases and J dropped 3; count of bases not matched to a gene: 5. CDR1 is SEHNR, CDR2 FQNEAQ, per germline (reference sequence). The CDR3 consists of 15 residues. The CDR3 bases are TGTGCCAGCAGCCCGGGACAGGGGAGAACAGATACGCAGTATTTT. Translation gives CASSPGQGRTDTQYF.

The V gene is TRBV10-2, the J gene TRBJ2-4; D is uncertain. The V gene's germline CDR1 is WSHSY and CDR2 SAAADI. The CDR3 loop spans 16 amino acids. V was clipped by 5 bases and J by 0 bases, with 14 bases between them. This CDR3 reads CASSYNDILAKNIQYF. CDR3 DNA sequence: TGCGCCAGCAGTTATAACGACATCCTAGCCAAAAACATTCAGTACTTC.

This clone was observed once. The chain recombines TRBV11-2 with TRBJ2-3, with D unresolved. V lost 5 bases and J 3 bases, leaving 15 bases between the germline ends. This CDR3 has 15 residues. Germline values: CDR1 SGHAT, CDR2 FQNNGV. In DNA form, the CDR3 reads TGTGCCAGCAGCAACCCTCGGCGGCGGACAGATACGCAGTATTTT. Protein sequence: CASSNPRRRTDTQYF.

The V call is TRBV11-2, the J call TRBJ2-7, with D maybe TRBD2 (5 bases). Trimming shortened V by 1 base and J by 3 bases, and 16 bases separated the two germline ends. The CDR3 totals 16 residues. CDR1 is SGHAT, CDR2 FQNNGV, per germline. The CDR3 reads CASSLVIVPRDYEQYF. The CDR3 nucleotides read TGTGCCAGCAGCTTAGTAATTGTACCGAGGGACTACGAGCAGTACTTC. Full variable domain (missing parts from reference TRBV11-2 and TRBJ2-7): EAGVAQSPRYKIIEKRQSVAFWCNPISGHATLYWYQQILGQGPKLLIQFQNNGVVDDSQLPKDRFSAERLKGVDSTLKIQPAKLEDSAVYLCASSLVIVPRDYEQYFGPGTRLTVT.

V and J are TRBV5-4 and TRBJ1-1; 8 nucleotides agree with TRBD1. The CDR3 has 14 residues. Trimming removed 3 bases from V and 6 bases from J; junction bases left unmatched: 7. From germline, CDR1 is SGHNT and CDR2 YYREEE (reference sequence). CDR3 sequence (DNA): TGTGCCAGCAGCTGGTGGGACAGGAGATCTGAAGCTTTCTTT. Translating it yields CASSWWDRRSEAFF.

This clone is a singleton in its sample. The CDR3 DNA is TGCGCCAGCAGCTTGGCCTCGGGAAGCGAGCAGTACTTC. Translated, it gives CASSLASGSEQYF. This chain connects TRBV5-1 to TRBJ2-7; possible D gene TRBD2, 5 bases. Trimming removed 0 bases from V and 6 bases from J, with 10 bases in between. The CDR3 consists of 13 residues. From germline, CDR1 is SGHRS and CDR2 YFSETQ.

This clone was picked up one time. The V gene is TRBV10-3, the J gene TRBJ1-6, with 8 bases aligning to TRBD1. Germline loops: CDR1 ENHRY, CDR2 SYGVKD. The V and J ends lost 4 bases and 6 bases, in that order; junction bases with no gene match: 8. This CDR3 region has 16 residues. CDR3 amino acids: CAISGSRDRSNSPLHF. The DNA of the CDR3 is TGTGCCATCAGTGGAAGCCGGGACAGGAGTAATTCACCCCTCCACTTT.

CDR3 amino acids: CASSLTAGVGTDTQYF. CDR3 nucleotide sequence: TGTGCCAGCAGCTTAACGGCGGGGGTTGGCACAGATACGCAGTATTTT. This sequence joins TRBV7-2 and TRBJ2-3; 7 positions agree with TRBD2. Germline V gene lookup returns CDR1 SGHTA and CDR2 FQGNSA. The CDR3 covers 16 residues. V was clipped by 2 bases and J by 1 base; unmatched bases: 6.

The V and J genes are TRBV7-6 and TRBJ2-3; tentative D call: TRBD2 (5 bases). Between the trimmed V and J ends, which lost 4 bases and 7 bases, there was a span of 15 bases. The CDR3 has 14 amino acids. Per the germline V gene, CDR1 is SGHVS and CDR2 is FNYEAQ. Written as DNA, the CDR3 is TGTGCCAGCAGCTCCCGGGGTAAAAGCAATACGCAGTATTTT. This codes for CASSSRGKSNTQYF.

The V and J genes are TRBV19 and TRBJ2-7; D could derive from TRBD1 or TRBD2 (5 bases each). Trimming took 5 bases from V and 8 from J, leaving 19 bases between them. The CDR3 is 14 residues long. CDR1 LNHDA and CDR2 SQIVND come from the germline V gene (reference sequence). The CDR3 coding sequence is TGTGCCAGTAGTCCCGGGACCTCCAGCCCTAAGCAGTACTTC. Translation: CASSPGTSSPKQYF.

This chain joins TRBV9 and TRBJ2-1; 11 bases are shared with TRBD2. V gave up 3 bases and J gave up 7 bases; unmatched junction bases: 9. CDR1 is SGDLS, CDR2 YYNGEE, per germline. This CDR3 has 16 amino acids. The CDR3 sequence: CASSAIAGGPGNEQFF. In nucleotides, the CDR3 is TGTGCCAGCAGCGCGATAGCGGGGGGGCCGGGTAATGAGCAGTTCTTC.

The CDR3 sequence is CASSLFQGGEQYF. The CDR3 nucleotides are TGTGCCAGCAGCTTATTTCAAGGCGGGGAGCAGTACTTC. V gene TRBV7-9 combines with J gene TRBJ2-7; weak D call: TRBD2 (5 bases). CDR3 length equals 13 residues. Per the germline V gene, CDR1 is SEHNR and CDR2 is FQNEAQ (reference sequence). V lost 2 bases and J 7 bases, leaving 12 bases between the germline ends.

The V gene is TRBV6-5, the J gene TRBJ2-2; 8 bases line up with TRBD1. This CDR3 is built from 16 residues. The germline V gene has CDR1 MNHEY and CDR2 SVGAGI. V lost 3 bases and J lost 6; bases outside the gene matches: 9. In nucleotides, the CDR3 is TGTGCCAGCAGTTATTACGGCAGGGGGCTCCCCGGGGAGCTGTTTTTT. The encoded protein is CASSYYGRGLPGELFF.

This chain links TRBV5-6 with TRBJ1-1; 8 positions agree with TRBD1. Trimming cost V 6 bases and J 4 bases; bases outside gene matches: 11. This CDR3 has 15 amino acids. Germline values: CDR1 SGHDT, CDR2 YYEEEE. This chain's CDR3 is CASIELQGVSTEAFF. Written as DNA, the CDR3 is TGTGCCAGCATCGAATTACAGGGGGTTAGCACTGAAGCTTTCTTT.

The rearrangement links TRBV14 to TRBJ2-3, with no clear D. Trimming took off 10 bases at V and 5 bases at J, with 13 bases between the two ends. The V gene's germline CDR1 is SGHDN and CDR2 FVKESK. The CDR3 consists of 12 residues. The CDR3 here is CATSLGVDTQYF. The DNA for the CDR3 is TGTGCCACCTCACTCGGCGTAGATACGCAGTATTTT.

The chain is built from TRBV6-5 and TRBJ1-2, with no clear D. CDR3 size: 12 residues. CDR1 and CDR2 (germline): MNHEY, SVGAGI. Trimming left V 4 bases short and J 8 bases short, with 11 bases between. CDR3: CASSSSLGGYTF. The CDR3 DNA sequence: TGTGCCAGCAGTTCCAGCCTAGGAGGCTACACCTTC.

This clone was observed once. V is TRBV4-1 and J is TRBJ2-3, with D perhaps being TRBD1 or TRBD2 (5 bases each). This CDR3 contains 16 residues. Germline V gene data show CDR1 as MGHRA and CDR2 as YSYEKL. The ends were cut back, 0 bases at V and 0 bases at J, with 10 bases in the middle. This CDR3 is CASSQEKWGSTDTQYF. CDR3 DNA sequence: TGCGCCAGCAGCCAAGAAAAGTGGGGGAGCACAGATACGCAGTATTTT.

For this clone: The junction departs from germline at one end; a sequencing error may be responsible. V usage is TRBV4-3 and J usage is TRBJ1-6; weak D call: TRBD1 (5 bases). In germline, CDR1 is LGHNA, CDR2 YSLEER. The CDR3 sequence is 17 residues long. The CDR3 region is CASSQDIPDSTYSPLHF. In DNA form, the CDR3 reads TGCGCCAGCAGCCAAGATATTCCTGACAGCACCTATTCCCCCCTCCACTTT.

This clone occurred once. The CDR3 loop reads CAIKLSGGNEQFF. DNA of the CDR3: TGTGCCATCAAACTCTCCGGGGGAAATGAGCAGTTCTTC. V gene TRBV10-3 combines with J gene TRBJ2-1; tentative D call: TRBD2 (6 bases). V was cut by 7 bases and J by 7 bases, with 14 bases left in between. The CDR3 is made up of 13 amino acids. Germline loops: CDR1 ENHRY, CDR2 SYGVKD.

The rearrangement joins TRBV7-9 to TRBJ2-1; the match to TRBD2 covers 7 bases. V lost 1 base to trimming and J lost 8 bases; unmatched junction nucleotides: 5. This CDR3 contains 14 residues. CDR1 is SEHNR and CDR2 is FQNEAQ in the germline V gene (reference sequence). The CDR3 sequence is CASSLGGGYHEQFF. CDR3 nucleotides: TGTGCCAGCAGCTTAGGCGGGGGATATCATGAGCAGTTCTTC.

The J gene is TRBJ1-2, the V gene TRBV4-2, with 7 bases matching TRBD1. Germline-derived CDR1 and CDR2 are LGHNA and YNFKEQ. This CDR3 has 16 residues. V lost 3 bases and J lost 8; bases outside the gene matches: 15. CDR3 loop: CASSQPRQGGGWGYTF. CDR3 coding DNA: TGTGCCAGCAGCCAGCCGAGACAGGGAGGAGGATGGGGCTACACCTTC.